Included here is one TCR beta chain sequence, with context. V was shortened by 2 bases and J by 7 bases, with 6 bases between the two germline ends. Germline CDR1 reads WSHSY; CDR2 reads SAAADI. This CDR3 has 12 amino acids. These data come from a study of PD-1 and CTLA-4 blockade in melanoma. Assay: immunoSEQ multiplex PCR; the TCRdb copy retains only in-frame clones and omits some. The sample contains some 15,000 clones, 60% to 75% of which appear only once. The chain employs TRBV10-2 and TRBJ2-1, with D perhaps matching TRBD2 (5 bases). The receptor was derived from a human donor with melanoma. The source was CD8+ T cells from peripheral blood, collected before anti-PD-1 treatment. CDR3 DNA: TGCGCCAGCAGTGAGACTAGGAATGAGCAGTTCTTC. As protein: CASSETRNEQFF.